These 5 T cell receptor beta chains came from one sample sequenced in a study of OX40 agonist ivuxolimab in advanced cancers. Libraries were prepared by immunoSEQ multiplex PCR; TCRdb keeps only in-frame clonotypes and omits some of them. This sample has 50,000 to 85,000 clones, with approximately 90% found just once. This specimen consisted of CD4+ or CD8+ T cells sorted from blood, obtained in a trial of the OX40 agonist ivuxolimab. The source of these receptors is an adult with an advanced solid tumor such as melanoma, head and neck, liver or kidney cancer.

The chain carries TRBV5-4 and TRBJ1-1, with a tentative D call TRBD1 (5 bases). CDR1 and CDR2 from the germline V gene are SGHNT and YYREEE (reference sequence). With 3 bases removed from V and 6 bases from J, the gap between germline ends came to 15 bases. The CDR3 loop spans 14 amino acids. CDR3 sequence reads: CASSSFRVGSEAFF. The CDR3 coding sequence is TGTGCCAGCAGCTCCTTCAGGGTGGGCTCTGAAGCTTTCTTT.

The gene calls are TRBV20-1 and TRBJ1-2, with D unresolved. The CDR3 covers 11 residues. Germline V gene sequence: CDR1 DFQATT, CDR2 SNEGSKA (reference sequence). The V end was cut by 5 bases, the J end by 4 bases, with 8 bases between. The chain's CDR3 is CSAQQLYGYTF. CDR3 sequence (DNA): TGCAGTGCTCAACAACTCTATGGCTACACCTTC.

This clone came up once. V and J are TRBV18 and TRBJ2-2; TRBD2 agrees at 7 bases. V was clipped by 6 bases and J by 0 bases; unmatched bases: 10. CDR3 length: 17 amino acids. The germline gives CDR1 KGHSH, CDR2 LQKENI. The CDR3 loop reads CASSWGSGYANTGELFF. The CDR3 DNA is TGTGCCAGCTCGTGGGGTAGCGGGTACGCGAACACCGGGGAGCTGTTTTTT. Together with reference TRBV18 and TRBJ2-2, the CDR3 gives the full variable domain: NAGVMQNPRHLVRRRGQEARLRCSPMKGHSHVYWYRQLPEEGLKFMVYLQKENIIDESGMPKERFSAEFPKEGPSILRIQQVVRGDSAAYFCASSWGSGYANTGELFFGEGSRLTVL.

The chain couples TRBV7-9 to TRBJ1-6; D might be TRBD1 (5 bases). The CDR3 consists of 16 residues. V was clipped by 7 bases and J by 4 bases, with 17 bases between them. CDR1 and CDR2 (germline): SEHNR, FQNEAQ (reference sequence). The CDR3 coding sequence is TGTGCCAGCAACTACGATGACAGCTTTTATAATTCACCCCTCCACTTT. Protein product: CASNYDDSFYNSPLHF.

The chain couples TRBV5-1 to TRBJ2-7, with 7 bases that match TRBD1. V dropped 4 bases and J dropped 0; count of bases not matched to a gene: 7. CDR1 and CDR2 from the germline V gene are SGHRS and YFSETQ. The CDR3 spans 15 residues. CDR3 sequence: CASSRSGTDSYEQYF. In nucleotides, the CDR3 is TGCGCCAGCAGCAGATCCGGGACAGACTCCTACGAGCAGTACTTC.